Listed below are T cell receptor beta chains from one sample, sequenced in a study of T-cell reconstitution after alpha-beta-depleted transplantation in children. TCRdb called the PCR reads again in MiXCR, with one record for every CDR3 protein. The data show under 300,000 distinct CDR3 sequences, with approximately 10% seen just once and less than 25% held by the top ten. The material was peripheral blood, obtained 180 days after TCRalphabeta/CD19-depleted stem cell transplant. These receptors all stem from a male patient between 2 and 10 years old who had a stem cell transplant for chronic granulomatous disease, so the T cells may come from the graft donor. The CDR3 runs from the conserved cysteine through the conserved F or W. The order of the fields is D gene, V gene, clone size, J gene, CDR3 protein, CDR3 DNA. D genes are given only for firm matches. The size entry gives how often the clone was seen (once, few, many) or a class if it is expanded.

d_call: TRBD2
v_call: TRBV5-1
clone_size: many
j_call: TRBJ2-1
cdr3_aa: CASCGSPYNEQFF
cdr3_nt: TGCGCCAGCTGCGGGAGTCCTTACAATGAGCAGTTCTTC

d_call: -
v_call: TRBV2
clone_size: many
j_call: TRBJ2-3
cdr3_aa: CASTPRQGSPDTQYF
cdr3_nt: TGTGCCTCCACTCCAAGGCAGGGGTCCCCAGATACGCAGTATTTT

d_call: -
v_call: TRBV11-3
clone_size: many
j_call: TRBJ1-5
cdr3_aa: CASSFPRSRVIKPQHF
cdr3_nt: TGTGCCAGCAGCTTCCCCCGTAGCAGGGTAATCAAGCCCCAGCATTTT

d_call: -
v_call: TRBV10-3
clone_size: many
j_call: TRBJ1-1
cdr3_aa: CAISGTSNTEAFF
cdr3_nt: TGTGCCATCAGTGGGACATCGAACACTGAAGCTTTCTTT

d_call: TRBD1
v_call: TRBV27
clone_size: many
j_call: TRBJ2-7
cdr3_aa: CASSSQGTGSYEQYF
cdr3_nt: TGTGCCAGCAGTTCCCAGGGGACAGGGTCCTACGAGCAGTACTTC

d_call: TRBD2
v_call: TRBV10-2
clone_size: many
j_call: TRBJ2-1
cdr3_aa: CASSEASGGALEQFF
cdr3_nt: TGCGCCAGCAGTGAGGCTAGCGGGGGGGCCCTAGAGCAGTTCTTC

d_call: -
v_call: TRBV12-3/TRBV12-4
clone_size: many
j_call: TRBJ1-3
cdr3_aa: CASSLFWFQRKTIYF
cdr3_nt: TGTGCCAGCAGTTTATTTTGGTTTCAAAGGAAAACCATATATTTT

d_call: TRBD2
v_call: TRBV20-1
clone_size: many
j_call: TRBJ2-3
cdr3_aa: CSAKPAGSTDTQYF
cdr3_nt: TGCAGTGCTAAGCCAGCGGGAAGCACAGATACGCAGTATTTT

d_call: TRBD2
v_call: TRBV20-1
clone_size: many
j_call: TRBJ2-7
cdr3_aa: CSAPPTSGYEQYF
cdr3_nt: TGCAGTGCCCCCCCGACTAGCGGCTACGAGCAGTACTTC

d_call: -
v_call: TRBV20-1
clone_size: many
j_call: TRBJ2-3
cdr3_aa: CSASGSTDTQYF
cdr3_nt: TGCAGTGCTAGCGGGTCCACAGATACGCAGTATTTT

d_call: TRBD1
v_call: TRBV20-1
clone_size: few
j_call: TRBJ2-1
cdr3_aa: CSARDRGDEQFF
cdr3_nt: TGCAGTGCTAGGGACAGGGGCGATGAGCAGTTCTTC

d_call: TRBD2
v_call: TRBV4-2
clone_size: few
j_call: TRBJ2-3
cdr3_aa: CASSQGGRAGGRADTQYF
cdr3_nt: TGTGCCAGCAGCCAAGGGGGTCGGGCGGGAGGGCGAGCAGATACGCAGTATTTT

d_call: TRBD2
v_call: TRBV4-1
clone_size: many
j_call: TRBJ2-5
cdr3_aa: CASSHSLAGVGETQYF
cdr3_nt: TGCGCCAGCAGCCATAGTCTAGCGGGAGTAGGAGAGACCCAGTACTTC

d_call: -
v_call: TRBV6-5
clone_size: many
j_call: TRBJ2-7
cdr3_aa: CASSYSTGYEQYF
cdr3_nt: TGTGCCAGCAGTTACTCGACCGGATACGAGCAGTACTTC

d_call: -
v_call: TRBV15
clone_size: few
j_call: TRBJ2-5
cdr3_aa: CATSRDLGSQETQYF
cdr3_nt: TGTGCCACCAGCAGAGATTTGGGCAGCCAAGAGACCCAGTACTTC

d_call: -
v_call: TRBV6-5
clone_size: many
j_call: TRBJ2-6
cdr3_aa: CASSYLGKAFSGANVLTF
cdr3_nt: TGTGCCAGCAGTTATCTGGGTAAAGCCTTCTCTGGGGCCAACGTCCTGACTTTC

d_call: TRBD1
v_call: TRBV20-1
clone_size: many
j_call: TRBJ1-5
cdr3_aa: CSATGRGALSNQPQHF
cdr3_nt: TGCAGTGCTACTGGCAGGGGGGCCCTTAGCAATCAGCCCCAGCATTTT

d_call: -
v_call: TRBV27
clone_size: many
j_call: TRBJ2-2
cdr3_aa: CASSLGPGTTGELFF
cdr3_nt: TGTGCCAGCAGTTTAGGTCCGGGGACAACCGGGGAGCTGTTTTTT

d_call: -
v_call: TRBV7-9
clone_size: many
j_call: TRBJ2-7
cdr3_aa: CASSVDSLHEQYF
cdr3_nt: TGTGCCAGCAGCGTCGACAGCCTCCACGAGCAGTACTTC

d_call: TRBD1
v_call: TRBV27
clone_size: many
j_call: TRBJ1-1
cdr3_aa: CASSSRTGVQPEAFF
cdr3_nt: TGTGCCAGCAGTTCTAGGACAGGGGTCCAGCCTGAAGCTTTCTTT